Listed here are 4 T cell receptor beta chains from one sample, sequenced in a study of shared clonotypes between healthy human individuals (dated by TCRdb to between 2020 and 2021). The method was the immunoSEQ multiplex PCR assay. TCRdb took over this immuneACCESS table, retaining in-frame rearrangements with V and J assigned. Such tables are incomplete; in checked studies, under half of the missing clones stem from an unresolved V gene, and the remainder is unexplained. In this sample the table shows over a million clones, about 77% of which occur a single time. About 1.5% of the sample rests with the top ten. The sample comprised memory CD4+ T cells sorted from blood. The sample's cell subset or site label, in plain terms: CD45RA-negative fraction. These receptor sequences come from a man younger than 35 in good health.

The genes are TRBV5-1 and TRBJ2-2; D is ambiguous. Germline V lookup: CDR1 SGHRS, CDR2 YFSETQ. The CDR3 has 13 amino acids. V was cut by 0 bases and J by 6 bases, with 6 bases left in between. In nucleotides, the CDR3 is TGCGCCAGCAGCTTGGCCAACCCCGGGGAGCTGTTTTTT. Translation: CASSLANPGELFF. The variable domain in full, completed from reference TRBV5-1 and TRBJ2-2, reads KAGVTQTPRYLIKTRGQQVTLSCSPISGHRSVSWYQQTPGQGLQFLFEYFSETQRNKGNFPGRFSGRQFSNSRSEMNVSTLELGDSALYLCASSLANPGELFFGEGSRLTVL.

At least ten counts were recorded for this clone. This chain joins TRBV2 and TRBJ2-7, with D tentatively TRBD2 (6 bases). Trimming shortened V by 6 bases and J by 4 bases, and 16 bases separated the two germline ends. This CDR3 spans 14 amino acids. Germline V gene data show CDR1 as SNHLY and CDR2 as FYNNEI. Here the CDR3 DNA reads TGTGCCAGCAGAGGTTCGGGACTGAGTTACGAGCAGTACTTC. This codes for CASRGSGLSYEQYF. The full variable domain, with the rest looked up from reference TRBV2 and TRBJ2-7, is EPEVTQTPSHQVTQMGQEVILRCVPISNHLYFYWYRQILGQKVEFLVSFYNNEISEKSEIFDDQFSVERPDGSNFTLKIRSTKLEDSAMYFCASRGSGLSYEQYFGPGTRLTVT.

This rearrangement joins TRBV29-1 to TRBJ1-1; 9 bases map to TRBD1. The CDR3 loop spans 14 amino acids. The ends lost 4 bases at V and 4 bases at J; junction bases unmatched: 7. Germline V CDR1 and CDR2: SQVTM, ANQGSEA. The CDR3 sequence: CSVVLQGAGTEAFF. The DNA for the CDR3 is TGCAGCGTTGTCCTACAGGGGGCGGGCACTGAAGCTTTCTTT.

This clone was seen just once. The chain carries TRBV18 and TRBJ1-1, with D unclear. The CDR3 length is 15 residues. Germline V lookup: CDR1 KGHSH, CDR2 LQKENI. The V end lost 6 bases, the J end lost 1 base, and 15 bases lay between the germline ends. CDR3 region: CASSPDLPPNTEAFF. In DNA, the CDR3 is TGTGCCAGCTCTCCGGACCTTCCCCCGAACACTGAAGCTTTCTTT.